The 22 T cell receptor beta chains presented below share a single source sample, sequenced in a study of control samples from healthy donors and cancer patients. Clones were read by immunoSEQ multiplex PCR, and TCRdb kept only the in-frame ones, dropping some. The data contain 50,000 to 55,000 clones, about 90% of them seen just once; the ten biggest clones take up around an eighth. Sequencing input: PBMCs. These TCRs come from a man in his sixties with head and neck cancer.

The V and J genes are TRBV12-3 or TRBV12-4 and TRBJ2-7; D could derive from TRBD1 or TRBD2 (6 bases each). The length of the CDR3 is 12 residues. Between the trimmed V and J ends, which lost 3 bases and 6 bases, there was a span of 9 bases. The CDR3 DNA is TGTGCCAGCAGTTTGAAGGGGGGCGAGCAGTACTTC. Its protein product is CASSLKGGEQYF.

This clone was detected once. The chain links TRBV18 to TRBJ2-1; D could derive from TRBD1 or TRBD2 (5 bases each). Germline CDR1 KGHSH, CDR2 LQKENI. The CDR3 runs 12 residues. V dropped 2 bases and J dropped 9 bases, with 8 bases sitting between them. CDR3 sequence (DNA): TGTGCCAGCTCACCATTCGGGGCTGAGCAGTTCTTC. It encodes CASSPFGAEQFF.

The chain combines TRBV28 with TRBJ2-3; 13 positions agree with TRBD2. Trimming took 7 bases from V and 3 from J; bases not matched to a gene: 7. In germline, CDR1 is MDHEN, CDR2 SYDVKM. There are 16 residues in the CDR3. The CDR3 loop is CASTSGLAGETDTQYF. The DNA for the CDR3 is TGTGCCAGCACCTCCGGACTAGCGGGGGAAACAGATACGCAGTATTTT.

This chain joins TRBV7-8 and TRBJ1-1; no clear D. The CDR3 totals 13 residues. V lost 8 bases to trimming and J lost 4 bases, with 14 bases between them. Germline V lookup: CDR1 SGHVS, CDR2 FQNEAQ. CDR3 coding DNA: TGTGCCAGCCTCAAAGCGGGGATCACTGAAGCTTTCTTT. Its protein product is CASLKAGITEAFF.

The DNA for the CDR3 is TGCGCCAGCAGCCCAACATACGTTAACTATGGCTACACCTTC. It yields the protein CASSPTYVNYGYTF. The V and J genes are TRBV5-1 and TRBJ1-2; D gene uncertain. Trimming left V 4 bases short and J 1 base short, with 11 bases between. Germline CDR1 reads SGHRS; CDR2 reads YFSETQ. The CDR3 has 14 residues.

This chain links TRBV6-4 with TRBJ2-3; TRBD1 agrees at 11 bases. J gave up 3 bases and V 6 bases, and 2 bases lay outside the gene matches. Germline-derived CDR1 and CDR2 are MRHNA and SNTAGT. The CDR3 consists of 14 residues. The CDR3 coding sequence is TGTGCCAGCAGCCGGGACAGGGGGACAGATACGCAGTATTTT. Translated, it gives CASSRDRGTDTQYF.

V is TRBV6-6 and J is TRBJ2-1; 7 bases are a match to TRBD1. The V gene's germline CDR1 is MNHNY and CDR2 SVGAGI (reference sequence). CDR3 length equals 15 residues. V lost 6 bases and J lost 6; bases outside the gene matches: 11. In DNA, the CDR3 is TGTGCCAGCAGCCCAAGACAGGGAACTTCCAATGAGCAGTTCTTC. Its protein is CASSPRQGTSNEQFF.

The J gene is TRBJ1-5, the V gene TRBV5-8, with D unresolved. V lost 0 bases to trimming and J lost 4 bases, with 11 bases between them. The germline gives CDR1 SGHTS, CDR2 YDEGEE. This CDR3 is 15 amino acids long. CDR3: CASSLAGTVNQPQHF. The CDR3 DNA sequence: TGTGCCAGCAGCTTGGCCGGAACGGTTAATCAGCCCCAGCATTTT. The full variable domain, rest sourced from reference TRBV5-8 and TRBJ1-5, is EAGVTQSPTHLIKTRGQQATLRCSPISGHTSVYWYQQALGLGLQFLLWYDEGEERNRGNFPPRFSGRQFPNYSSELNVNALELEDSALYLCASSLAGTVNQPQHFGDGTRLSIL.

CDR3 amino acids: CASSFLHNEQFF. The CDR3 DNA is TGTGCCAGCAGTTTTCTGCACAATGAGCAGTTCTTC. The chain combines TRBV12-3 or TRBV12-4 with TRBJ2-1; D is unclear. This CDR3 has 12 amino acids. Trimming cost V 3 bases and J 5 bases, with 5 bases left between them.

The V gene is TRBV30, the J gene TRBJ2-5, with 9 bases matching TRBD1. The ends lost 5 bases at V and 4 bases at J; junction bases unmatched: 11. The CDR3 has 15 amino acids. Germline V CDR1 and CDR2: GTSNPN, SVGIG (reference sequence). The CDR3 DNA reads as TGTGCCTGGGGGCCGCCGGGACAGGGCATAGAGACCCAGTACTTC. Protein sequence: CAWGPPGQGIETQYF.

The chain links TRBV4-1 to TRBJ1-1; 7 bases map to TRBD1. The V and J ends lost 1 base and 11 bases, in that order; junction bases with no gene match: 10. The CDR3 spans 14 residues. The V gene's germline CDR1 is MGHRA and CDR2 YSYEKL. CDR3 nucleotide sequence: TGCGCCAGCAGCCAAGGGGAAGGGGGCGTTGGCGCTTTCTTT. Its translation is CASSQGEGGVGAFF.

This clone was observed a single time. J is TRBJ2-2 and V is TRBV4-1; a weak D match, TRBD1 (7 bases). The germline V gene encodes CDR1 MGHRA and CDR2 YSYEKL. The CDR3 is 19 residues long. The CDR3 bases are TGCGTCGGACTTCCAAGCCATAGCGGAGGGGGCCTTCCCACCGGGGAGCTGTTTTTT. It encodes CVGLPSHSGGGLPTGELFF.

The chain couples TRBV30 to TRBJ2-4; no firm D call. The CDR3 spans 13 residues. Trimming shortened V by 1 base and J by 9 bases, and 13 bases separated the two germline ends. CDR1 is GTSNPN, CDR2 SVGIG, per germline (reference sequence). The DNA for the CDR3 is TGTGCCTGGAGTGCGAGTTTTCTTGGCATTCAGTACTTC. It codes for CAWSASFLGIQYF.

V usage is TRBV6-2 or TRBV6-3 and J usage is TRBJ2-7; 12 bases match TRBD1. Germline CDR1 is MNHEY and CDR2 is SVGEGT. V lost 5 bases to trimming and J lost 0 bases; unmatched junction nucleotides: 8. There are 17 residues in the CDR3. The CDR3 sequence is CASSPSPGQGASYEQYF. CDR3 DNA: TGTGCCAGCAGTCCCTCACCGGGACAGGGGGCCTCCTACGAGCAGTACTTC.

V usage is TRBV19 and J usage is TRBJ2-7; possibly TRBD1 or TRBD2 for D (7 bases each). V dropped 3 bases and J dropped 2 bases, with 14 bases sitting between them. CDR3 length equals 15 residues. Germline V gene sequence: CDR1 LNHDA, CDR2 SQIVND (reference sequence). In DNA form, the CDR3 reads TGTGCCAGTAGTATTGCAGGGGGAGGGGCCTACGAGCAGTACTTC. It is translated as CASSIAGGGAYEQYF.

CDR3 region: CASTENMRAREYYGYTF. The DNA for the CDR3 is TGTGCCAGCACCGAAAATATGAGGGCTCGAGAGTACTATGGCTACACCTTC. The genes are TRBV7-2 and TRBJ1-2; D gene ambiguous. The CDR3 loop spans 17 amino acids. Germline lookup yields CDR1 SGHTA and CDR2 FQGNSA. The V and J ends lost 7 bases and 3 bases respectively, with 24 bases between them.

Only a few counts were recorded for this clone. The chain recombines TRBV20-1 with TRBJ2-7; D is ambiguous. This CDR3 region has 11 residues. Germline values: CDR1 DFQATT, CDR2 SNEGSKA (reference sequence). V lost 3 bases and J lost 3, with 6 bases in between. The CDR3, as DNA: TGCAGTGCTAGGGATTTCTACGAGCAGTACTTC. This gives the protein CSARDFYEQYF.

This clone occurred once. Other DNA sequences from this sample encode an identical CDR3 as well. V gene TRBV6-5 combines with J gene TRBJ1-1, with 9 bases aligning to TRBD1. Per the germline V gene, CDR1 is MNHEY and CDR2 is SVGAGI. The junction had 2 bases not matched to a gene; V was cut back by 0 bases and J by 3 bases. The length of the CDR3 is 15 residues. CDR3 sequence: CASSYSRTGDTEAFF. The CDR3 coding sequence is TGTGCCAGCAGTTACTCTCGGACAGGGGACACTGAAGCTTTCTTT.

V and J are TRBV2 and TRBJ2-1; D is undetermined. This CDR3 comprises 14 residues. The V gene lost 2 bases and the J gene lost 5 bases, with 10 bases spanning the gap. The germline CDR1 and CDR2 sequences are SNHLY and FYNNEI. CDR3 sequence: CASSEILSNNEQFF. CDR3 bases: TGTGCCAGCAGTGAAATTCTAAGCAACAATGAGCAGTTCTTC.

This clone was seen a single time. The gene calls are TRBV4-2 and TRBJ1-1; D gene ambiguous. The V end lost 3 bases, the J end lost 0 bases, and 8 bases lay between the germline ends. From germline, CDR1 is LGHNA and CDR2 YNFKEQ. CDR3 size: 14 residues. The CDR3 sequence is CASSQGHMNTEAFF. The CDR3 nucleotides are TGTGCCAGCAGCCAGGGCCACATGAACACTGAAGCTTTCTTT.

This clone was observed a single time. The chain links TRBV4-3 to TRBJ1-4; 8 bases agree with TRBD1. V shed 0 bases, J shed 6 bases, and the junction held 9 bases outside the gene matches. Germline V CDR1 and CDR2: LGHNA, YSLEER. The CDR3 consists of 17 residues. CDR3 amino acids: CASSQDAPGQDYEKLFF. The CDR3 DNA reads TGCGCCAGCAGCCAAGACGCACCGGGACAGGATTATGAAAAACTGTTTTTT.

The chain combines TRBV20-1 with TRBJ1-2; tentatively, D is TRBD1 (5 bases). The CDR3 runs 12 residues. V lost 3 bases, J lost 4 bases, and 9 bases lay in between. Germline loops: CDR1 DFQATT, CDR2 SNEGSKA (reference sequence). The CDR3 nucleotides are TGCAGTGCTAGTGCCAGGGTCTATGGCTACACCTTC. Protein product: CSASARVYGYTF.